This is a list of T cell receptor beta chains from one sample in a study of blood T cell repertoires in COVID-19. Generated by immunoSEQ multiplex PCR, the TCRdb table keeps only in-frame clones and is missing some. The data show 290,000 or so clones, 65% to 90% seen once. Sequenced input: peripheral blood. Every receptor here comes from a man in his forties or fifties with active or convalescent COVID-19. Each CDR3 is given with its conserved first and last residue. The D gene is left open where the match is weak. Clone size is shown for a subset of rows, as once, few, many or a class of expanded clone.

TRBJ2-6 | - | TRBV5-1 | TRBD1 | CASRQTGDRANVLTF | TGCGCCAGTCGCCAAACAGGGGATAGGGCCAACGTCCTGACTTTC
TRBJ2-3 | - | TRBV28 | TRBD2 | CATDTGTSGSTDTQYF | TGTGCCACCGATACCGGGACTAGCGGCAGCACAGATACGCAGTATTTT
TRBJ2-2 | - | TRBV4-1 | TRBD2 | CASSRGGLILGPGELFF | TGCGCCAGCAGCCGGGGAGGGCTAATCCTCGGACCCGGGGAGCTGTTTTTT
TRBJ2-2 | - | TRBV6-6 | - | CASSPIGVITGELFF | TGTGCCAGCAGCCCCATCGGAGTTATCACCGGGGAGCTGTTTTTT
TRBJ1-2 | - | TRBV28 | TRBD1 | CASSNRGLDGYTF | TGTGCCAGCAGCAATAGGGGGCTCGATGGCTACACCTTC
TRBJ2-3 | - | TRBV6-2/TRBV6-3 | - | CASSYGAGADTQYF | TGTGCCAGCAGTTACGGGGCAGGAGCAGATACGCAGTATTTT
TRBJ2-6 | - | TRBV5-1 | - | CASSLAHGGSSGANVLTF | TGCGCCAGCAGCTTGGCTCACGGAGGGTCCTCTGGGGCCAACGTCCTGACTTTC
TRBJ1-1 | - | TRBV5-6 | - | CASSLDRTYTEAFF | TGTGCCAGCAGCTTGGACAGGACCTACACTGAAGCTTTCTTT
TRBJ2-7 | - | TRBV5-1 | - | CASSVRLGQDYEQYF | TGCGCCAGCAGTGTCCGGTTAGGACAAGACTACGAGCAGTACTTC
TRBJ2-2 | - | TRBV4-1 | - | CASSQDGRVFGGGELFF | TGCGCCAGCAGCCAAGATGGCAGGGTATTTGGTGGCGGGGAGCTGTTTTTT
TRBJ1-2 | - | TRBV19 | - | CASRAMDYGYTF | TGTGCCAGTAGAGCTATGGACTATGGCTACACCTTC
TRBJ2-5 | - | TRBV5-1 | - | CASSSPDSERDQETQYF | TGCGCCAGCAGCTCCCCCGACAGTGAGCGGGACCAAGAGACCCAGTACTTC
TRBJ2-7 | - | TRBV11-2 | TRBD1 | CASSSGTGFYEQYF | TGTGCCAGCAGCTCCGGGACAGGGTTTTACGAGCAGTACTTC
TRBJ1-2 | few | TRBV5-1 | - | CASSLTMTEDYGYTF | TGCGCCAGCAGCTTAACCATGACCGAGGACTATGGCTACACCTTC
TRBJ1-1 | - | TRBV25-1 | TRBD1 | CASSGQTGSEAFF | TGTGCCAGCAGTGGGCAGACAGGGAGTGAAGCTTTCTTT
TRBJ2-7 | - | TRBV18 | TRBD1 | CASSANQGASTYEQYF | TGTGCCAGCTCAGCAAATCAGGGGGCTTCAACCTACGAGCAGTACTTC
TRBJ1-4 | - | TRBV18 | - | CASSPRSATDQKLFF | TGTGCCAGCTCACCCCGTTCCGCGACAGACCAAAAACTGTTTTTT
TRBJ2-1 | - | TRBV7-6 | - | CASSLEIMGLVYEQFF | TGTGCCAGCAGCTTGGAGATTATGGGGCTGGTATATGAGCAGTTCTTC
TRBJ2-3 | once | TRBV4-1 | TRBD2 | CASSQEGGLAGGPSTDTQYF | TGCGCCAGCAGCCAAGAAGGGGGACTAGCGGGAGGGCCGAGCACAGATACGCAGTATTTT
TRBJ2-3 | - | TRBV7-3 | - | CASGFSEADTQYF | TGTGCCAGCGGATTCTCCGAGGCAGATACGCAGTATTTT
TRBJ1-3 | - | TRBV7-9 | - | CASSKGTAGNTIYF | TGTGCCAGCAGTAAAGGGACTGCTGGAAACACCATATATTTT
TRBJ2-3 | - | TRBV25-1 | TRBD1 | CASSGGDRGTDTQYF | TGTGCCAGCAGTGGGGGGGACAGGGGGACAGATACGCAGTATTTT
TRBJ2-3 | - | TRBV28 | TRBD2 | CASRGLAGFLSTDTQYF | TGTGCCAGCAGGGGACTAGCGGGATTCCTGAGCACAGATACGCAGTATTTT
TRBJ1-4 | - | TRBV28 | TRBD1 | CASSLVYRGERVF | TGTGCCAGCAGTTTAGTTTACAGGGGGGAACGTGTTTTT
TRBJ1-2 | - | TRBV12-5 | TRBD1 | CASGGDSPNYGYTF | TGTGCTAGTGGAGGGGACAGCCCTAACTATGGCTACACCTTC
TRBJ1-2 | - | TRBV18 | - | CASSPPTVGDSGYTF | TGTGCCAGCTCACCACCGACCGTAGGGGATTCTGGCTACACCTTC
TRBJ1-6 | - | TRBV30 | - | CAWSRQSSSPLHF | TGTGCCTGGAGTCGGCAGTCTAGCTCACCCCTCCACTTT
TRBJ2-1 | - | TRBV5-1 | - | CASSIGRSGNNEQFF | TGCGCCAGCAGCATCGGGAGATCGGGGAACAATGAGCAGTTCTTC
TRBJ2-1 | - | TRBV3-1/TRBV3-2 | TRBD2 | CASSHFSGREYNEQFF | TGTGCCAGCAGCCACTTTAGCGGGAGGGAATACAATGAGCAGTTCTTC
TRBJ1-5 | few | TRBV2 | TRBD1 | CASRDSAGGDQPQHF | TGTGCCAGCCGAGACTCGGCAGGGGGCGATCAGCCCCAGCATTTT
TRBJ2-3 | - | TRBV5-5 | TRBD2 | CASSLGLAGSTDTQYF | TGTGCCAGCAGCTTGGGACTAGCGGGGAGCACAGATACGCAGTATTTT
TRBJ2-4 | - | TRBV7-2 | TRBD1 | CASKEGTGGNIQYF | TGTGCCAGCAAAGAAGGGACAGGAGGAAACATTCAGTACTTC
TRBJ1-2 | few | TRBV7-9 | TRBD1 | CASRPTRTGSHYGYTF | TGTGCCAGCAGACCCACAAGGACAGGGTCCCACTATGGCTACACCTTC
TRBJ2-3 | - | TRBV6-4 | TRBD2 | CASSDSREGPTDTQYF | TGTGCCAGCAGTGACTCACGGGAGGGCCCCACAGATACGCAGTATTTT
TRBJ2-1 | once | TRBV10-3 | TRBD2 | CAISESGLAGYNEQFF | TGTGCCATCAGTGAGTCGGGACTAGCGGGTTATAATGAGCAGTTCTTC